The 7 T cell receptor beta chains given below trace back to one sample, sequenced in a study of CD8 T cells in Susac syndrome. RNA was extracted with the RNeasy kit, and a quantity of about 0.45 to 1 ug was reverse transcribed using random hexamers. In TCRdb, the immunoSEQ multiplex PCR reads were re-called with MiXCR into one record per CDR3 protein. The top ten clones hold roughly 0.15% of a sample with 150,000 to 180,000 distinct CDR3 sequences, nearly 97% of them seen once. The sample taken for sequencing was CD8+ T cells from PBMCs. Receptors were obtained from a human donor with multiple sclerosis.

The chain is built from TRBV13 and TRBJ2-3, with 8 bases lining up with TRBD1. The germline gives CDR1 PRHDT, CDR2 FYEKMQ (reference sequence). This CDR3 comprises 16 residues. Trimming removed 4 bases from V and 0 bases from J; junction bases left unmatched: 6. The CDR3 here is CASSYDRGPSTDTQYF. The CDR3 nucleotides are TGTGCCAGCAGCTACGACAGGGGCCCCAGCACAGATACGCAGTATTTT.

In this sample, this clonotype turned up once. The chain carries TRBV27 and TRBJ1-4, with a weak D call TRBD1 (5 bases). V was cut by 5 bases and J by 3 bases, with 10 bases left in between. The CDR3 is made up of 14 amino acids. Per the germline V gene, CDR1 is MNHEY and CDR2 is SMNVEV (reference sequence). This CDR3 is CASSLWGSNEKLFF. For the CDR3, the DNA is TGTGCCAGCAGTCTCTGGGGGTCTAATGAAAAACTGTTTTTT.

The chain carries TRBV7-9 and TRBJ2-1, with 7 bases matching TRBD1. From germline, CDR1 is SEHNR and CDR2 FQNEAQ (reference sequence). The CDR3 extends over 15 amino acids. V shed 2 bases, J shed 2 bases, and the junction held 3 bases outside the gene matches. This chain's CDR3 is CASSLTGEPYNEQFF. The CDR3 coding sequence is TGTGCCAGCAGCTTAACAGGGGAGCCCTACAATGAGCAGTTCTTC.

The chain joins TRBV12-5 to TRBJ2-5; 10 positions match TRBD1. V lost 4 bases and J lost 2; bases outside the gene matches: 7. CDR3 size: 16 residues. Germline lookup yields CDR1 LGHNT and CDR2 FRNRAP. CDR3 amino acids: CASGSDRGLGQETQYF. The DNA for the CDR3 is TGTGCTAGTGGTTCAGACAGGGGGCTGGGTCAAGAGACCCAGTACTTC.

V usage is TRBV3-1 and J usage is TRBJ2-7; 10 bases agree with TRBD1. The ends lost 4 bases at V and 2 bases at J; junction bases unmatched: 5. CDR1 LGHDT and CDR2 YNNKEL come from the germline V gene (reference sequence). The length of the CDR3 is 15 residues. CDR3 DNA: TGTGCCAGCAGCCTCCAAGGGACAGGGGCCTACGAGCAGTACTTC. Amino acid sequence: CASSLQGTGAYEQYF.

In DNA, the CDR3 is TGCAGTGCTAGAGAGTTCGGACTATATAGCAATCAGCCCCAGCATTTT. Its protein is CSAREFGLYSNQPQHF. This rearrangement joins TRBV20-1 to TRBJ1-5; unclear D gene. Trimming shortened V by 0 bases and J by 0 bases, and 12 bases separated the two germline ends. This CDR3 is 16 amino acids long. CDR1 is DFQATT and CDR2 is SNEGSKA in the germline V gene (reference sequence).

The chain couples TRBV7-9 to TRBJ2-3; 7 bases are a match to TRBD1. Germline values: CDR1 SEHNR, CDR2 FQNEAQ (reference sequence). After removal of 5 bases from V and 0 bases from J, the junction contained 8 bases not matched to a gene. The CDR3 is made up of 16 amino acids. The CDR3 loop is CASSILQGRSTDTQYF. The CDR3 DNA is TGTGCCAGCAGCATCCTACAGGGGCGGAGCACAGATACGCAGTATTTT.